These T cell receptor beta chains were read from a single sample in a study of blood T cells in healthy people across ages. MiXCR was run by TCRdb on the 5' RACE reads, yielding one entry per CDR3 protein. The repertoire holds about 1.8 million distinct CDR3 sequences, with just under 50% as singletons. Sequenced sample: blood. The source is a woman in her forties in good health. CDR3s include the opening cysteine and the closing phenylalanine or tryptophan. The order of the fields is J gene, V gene, CDR3 protein.

TRBJ2-7 | TRBV27 | CASRNGQGIIHEQYF
TRBJ1-5 | TRBV20-1 | CSARVDQGSNQPQHF
TRBJ1-4 | TRBV20-1 | CSASAGAKEKLFF
. | TRBV11-2 | CASSLGDREPETQYF
TRBJ1-4 | TRBV7-8 | CASSSFRAGNEKLFF
TRBJ2-7 | TRBV27 | CASSSDWGEQYF
TRBJ2-5 | TRBV27 | CASSLSRQETQYF
TRBJ2-1 | TRBV29-1 | CSAAGGLAGGGYNEQFF
TRBJ2-7 | TRBV6-2/TRBV6-3 | CASSSHGTALSYEQYF
TRBJ2-7 | TRBV7-2 | CASSLEGRGDEQYF
TRBJ1-5 | TRBV12-3/TRBV12-4 | CASSWATGGQPQHF
. | TRBV3-1 | CASSQDPAFYEQYF
TRBJ2-1 | TRBV29-1 | CSVSPPGKVYNEQFF
TRBJ1-1 | TRBV29-1 | CSAKDRHTEAFF
TRBJ1-2 | TRBV9 | CASSAPGFDGYTF
TRBJ1-2 | TRBV5-1 | CASSSGQANFYGYTF
TRBJ2-3 | TRBV20-1 | CSASWERGSLDTQYF
TRBJ1-2 | TRBV5-1 | CASSLAGQFKYGYTF
. | TRBV5-1 | CASSLEGMTPIDEQYF
TRBJ1-2 | TRBV7-2 | CASSLGADRPSGGYTF
TRBJ2-5 | TRBV6-2/TRBV6-3 | CASSYVQGARQETQYF
TRBJ2-3 | TRBV9 | CASSVDGGGTDTQYF
TRBJ1-2 | TRBV4-1 | CASSLRSQGANYGYTF
TRBJ2-5 | TRBV29-1 | CSAYRGTNEQYF
TRBJ2-5 | TRBV27 | CASSLVSEETQYF
TRBJ1-5 | TRBV5-6 | CASGQGAAQPQHF
TRBJ1-2 | TRBV6-2/TRBV6-3 | CASSYTTGYDGYTF
TRBJ2-1 | TRBV28 | CASSFGGTNYNEQFF
TRBJ2-7 | TRBV28 | CATIDSSSYEQYF
TRBJ2-4 | TRBV7-2 | CASTRGGDIQYF
TRBJ2-5 | TRBV5-1 | CASSFNREETQYF
TRBJ2-4 | TRBV28 | CASSLLSLQTLQGQQYF
TRBJ1-4 | TRBV5-1 | CASKYQPGEKLFF
TRBJ1-2 | TRBV29-1 | CSVESGGDGYTF
TRBJ1-2 | TRBV9 | CASSTHRATNYGYTF
TRBJ1-2 | TRBV20-1 | CSARDMGQGAGGYTF
TRBJ2-1 | TRBV6-5 | CASSYGTDDQFF
TRBJ1-5 | TRBV4-2 | CASSQDQGPNQPQHF
TRBJ2-5 | TRBV5-1 | CASSFGSKETQYF
TRBJ2-5 | TRBV9 | CASSVEAGGPQYF
TRBJ2-1 | TRBV29-1 | CSVDGLAGGGEQFF
TRBJ1-5 | TRBV4-1 | CASSRFGGQPQHF
TRBJ2-7 | TRBV20-1 | CSASSDRGAYEQYF
. | TRBV28 | CASSTSTLTQYF